A selection of T cell receptor beta chains follows, all from one sample in a study of technical replicates of blood from a few donors. The data were produced by immunoSEQ multiplex PCR, yet TCRdb's version contains in-frame clones alone and is incomplete. Among around 64,000 clones listed, 93% were seen once. The sample comprised PBMCs. These receptors were obtained from a human donor in good health. Some clones in this sample may be carry-over from other donors' samples. Each CDR3 is given with its conserved first and last residue. D genes are given only for firm matches. Clone sizes are given selectively: once, few, many, or a class where the clone is expanded.

V gene	D gene	J gene	clone size	CDR3 protein	CDR3 DNA
TRBV2	NA	TRBJ1-2	NA	CASSVSGFSESSYTF	TGTGCCAGCAGTGTTTCAGGGTTCTCCGAGTCAAGCTACACCTTC
TRBV6-6	TRBD1	TRBJ1-1	NA	CASSYRQGASTEAFF	TGTGCCAGCAGTTACCGACAGGGGGCGTCCACTGAAGCTTTCTTT
TRBV9	TRBD2	TRBJ2-1	NA	CASSAILAGGDEQFF	TGTGCCAGCAGCGCCATCCTAGCGGGGGGGGATGAGCAGTTCTTC
TRBV7-8	TRBD2	TRBJ2-1	NA	CASSSLGRASGGGDEQFF	TGTGCCAGCAGCAGCTTAGGTCGGGCTAGCGGAGGTGGGGATGAGCAGTTCTTC
TRBV19	NA	TRBJ1-5	once	CATLGGVSNQPQHF	TGTGCCACCCTGGGGGGGGTTAGCAATCAGCCCCAGCATTTT
TRBV9	NA	TRBJ2-3	NA	CASSASPPWGGPTDTQYF	TGTGCCAGCAGCGCGAGCCCTCCATGGGGGGGCCCCACAGATACGCAGTATTTT
TRBV18	TRBD1	TRBJ1-4	once	CASSPTGGNEKLFF	TGTGCCAGCTCACCGACAGGGGGTAATGAAAAACTGTTTTTT
TRBV7-8	TRBD2	TRBJ2-5	NA	CASSLHGAGGRETQYF	TGTGCCAGCAGCCTACATGGAGCGGGAGGGCGCGAGACCCAGTACTTC
TRBV15	TRBD1	TRBJ2-3	NA	CATSRGGQGSDTQYF	TGTGCCACCAGCAGAGGGGGACAGGGTTCGGATACGCAGTATTTT
TRBV5-5	NA	TRBJ2-5	NA	CASSLDGGGPETQYF	TGTGCCAGCAGCTTGGATGGGGGGGGGCCAGAGACCCAGTACTTC
TRBV5-1	TRBD2	TRBJ2-7	few	CASSVGGAGASGEQYF	TGCGCCAGCAGCGTCGGGGGAGCGGGGGCATCCGGCGAGCAGTACTTC
TRBV2	TRBD1	TRBJ2-6	NA	CASRTGVTGANVLTF	TGTGCCAGCAGGACAGGGGTGACTGGGGCCAACGTCCTGACTTTC
TRBV7-9	TRBD2	TRBJ2-6	once	CASSYYSGRSSGANVLTF	TGTGCCAGCAGCTACTATAGCGGGAGGAGCTCTGGGGCCAACGTCCTGACTTTC
TRBV6-1	NA	TRBJ1-5	NA	CASSERRTNQPQHF	TGTGCCAGCAGTGAAAGACGGACAAATCAGCCCCAGCATTTT
TRBV11-1	NA	TRBJ2-2	NA	CASSARQGSTGELFF	TGTGCCAGCAGCGCCCGGCAGGGGTCCACCGGGGAGCTGTTTTTT
TRBV7-9	TRBD1	TRBJ1-2	NA	CASSTTGQGADYGYTF	TGTGCCAGCAGTACCACGGGACAGGGGGCAGACTATGGCTACACCTTC
TRBV19	TRBD1	TRBJ1-2	NA	CASSRDRAGGYTF	TGTGCCAGTAGTAGGGACAGGGCGGGTGGCTACACCTTC
TRBV30	TRBD1	TRBJ2-7	NA	CAWSPGQGAGYEQYF	TGTGCCTGGAGTCCCGGACAGGGGGCAGGTTACGAGCAGTACTTC
TRBV4-3	TRBD2	TRBJ2-6	NA	CASSSTTSVSGANVLTF	TGCGCCAGCAGCTCCACGACTAGCGTCTCTGGGGCCAACGTCCTGACTTTC
TRBV11-1	NA	TRBJ2-7	NA	CASSRSSELPYEQYF	TGTGCCAGCAGCCGGTCGAGCGAATTACCCTACGAGCAGTACTTC
TRBV19	NA	TRBJ2-3	NA	CASSIGPRRTDTQYF	TGTGCCAGTAGTATTGGGCCACGGCGCACAGATACGCAGTATTTT
TRBV19	TRBD1	TRBJ1-6	NA	CASSTTGWNSPLHF	TGTGCCAGTAGTACGACAGGGTGGAATTCACCCCTCCACTTT
TRBV5-4	NA	TRBJ2-7	NA	CASSPGRGVSYEQYF	TGTGCCAGCAGCCCGGGCAGGGGCGTTTCCTACGAGCAGTACTTC
TRBV7-2	NA	TRBJ2-7	NA	CASSRTYYEQYF	TGTGCCAGCAGCCGGACTTATTACGAGCAGTACTTC
TRBV5-1	TRBD1	TRBJ1-6	NA	CASSSTGGGGSPLHF	TGCGCCAGCAGCTCGACAGGGGGGGGTGGTTCACCCCTCCACTTT
TRBV12-5	NA	TRBJ2-5	NA	CASGLNPNSLEETQYF	TGTGCTAGTGGTTTGAACCCTAACAGCCTCGAAGAGACCCAGTACTTC
TRBV4-1	NA	TRBJ1-5	NA	CASSEGVELPQHF	TGCGCCAGCAGCGAGGGGGTGGAACTTCCCCAGCATTTT
TRBV10-3	TRBD2	TRBJ2-5	NA	CAISELAGSAETQYF	TGTGCCATCAGTGAGTTAGCGGGGAGTGCAGAGACCCAGTACTTC
TRBV30	TRBD2	TRBJ2-5	once	CAWSVGVGRGQETQYF	TGTGCCTGGAGTGTAGGGGTAGGGAGGGGACAAGAGACCCAGTACTTC
TRBV7-9	NA	TRBJ1-1	NA	CASSPTSGGGTTEAFF	TGTGCCAGCAGCCCGACGTCGGGGGGGGGTACCACTGAAGCTTTCTTT
TRBV5-4	TRBD1	TRBJ1-2	NA	CASGGTGSGYGYTF	TGTGCCAGCGGAGGGACAGGGTCGGGCTATGGCTACACCTTC
TRBV7-6	NA	TRBJ2-7	NA	CASSLGAGLYEQYF	TGTGCCAGCAGCTTAGGAGCAGGGTTATACGAGCAGTACTTC
TRBV5-4	TRBD2	TRBJ2-7	NA	CASSPKLAGGQAYEQYF	TGTGCCAGCAGTCCCAAACTGGCGGGAGGGCAAGCCTACGAGCAGTACTTC
TRBV9	NA	TRBJ2-2	once	CASSTTDRVTGELFF	TGTGCCAGCAGCACTACGGACAGAGTCACCGGGGAGCTGTTTTTT
TRBV5-8	NA	TRBJ2-7	NA	CASTLSGDEQYF	TGTGCCAGCACCCTATCAGGGGACGAGCAGTACTTC
TRBV2	NA	TRBJ2-6	NA	CASIGAEGANVLTF	TGTGCCAGCATAGGGGCGGAGGGGGCCAACGTCCTGACTTTC
TRBV5-4	TRBD2	TRBJ2-1	NA	CASSLGLAGTYNEQFF	TGTGCCAGCAGCTTAGGACTAGCGGGGACTTACAATGAGCAGTTCTTC
TRBV2	TRBD2	TRBJ2-3	NA	CASRGNREAFGSDTQYF	TGTGCCAGCAGGGGGAACCGGGAGGCTTTTGGGTCAGATACGCAGTATTTT
TRBV10-3	NA	TRBJ1-3	NA	CAISESRRSSGNTIYF	TGTGCCATCAGTGAGTCCCGGCGGAGCTCTGGAAACACCATATATTTT
TRBV25-1	TRBD1	TRBJ2-3	NA	CASKQQGADTQYF	TGTGCCAGCAAACAACAGGGGGCAGATACGCAGTATTTT
TRBV4-1	NA	TRBJ2-7	NA	CASSQVPGSGSYEQYF	TGCGCCAGCAGCCAAGTCCCCGGGAGTGGGTCCTACGAGCAGTACTTC
TRBV7-8	NA	TRBJ1-6	NA	CASLIDTPGNNSPLHF	TGTGCCAGCCTCATAGACACCCCAGGAAATAATTCACCCCTCCACTTT
TRBV7-9	TRBD2	TRBJ2-1	NA	CASRPGSTSGVNEQFF	TGTGCCAGCAGACCCGGTAGCACTAGCGGGGTCAATGAGCAGTTCTTC
TRBV18	NA	TRBJ2-7	NA	CASSPGGLIEQYF	TGTGCCAGCTCACCAGGAGGACTCATTGAGCAGTACTTC
TRBV27	TRBD2	TRBJ2-3	NA	CASTPRTSGTSTDTQYF	TGTGCCAGCACTCCTAGGACTAGCGGAACTAGCACAGATACGCAGTATTTT
TRBV6-5	NA	TRBJ1-2	NA	CASSSGRNYGYTF	TGTGCCAGCAGTTCTGGCCGCAACTATGGCTACACCTTC
TRBV28	NA	TRBJ1-2	NA	CASRPGGNYGYTF	TGTGCCAGCAGACCGGGAGGGAACTATGGCTACACCTTC